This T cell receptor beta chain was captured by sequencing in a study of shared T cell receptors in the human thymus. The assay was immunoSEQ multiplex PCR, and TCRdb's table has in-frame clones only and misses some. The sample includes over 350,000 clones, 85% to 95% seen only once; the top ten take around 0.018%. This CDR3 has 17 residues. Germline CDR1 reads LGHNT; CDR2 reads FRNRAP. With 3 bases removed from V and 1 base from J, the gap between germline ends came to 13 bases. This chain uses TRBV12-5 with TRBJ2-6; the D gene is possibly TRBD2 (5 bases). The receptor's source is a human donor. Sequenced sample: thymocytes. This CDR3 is CASGFFQRGSGANVLTF. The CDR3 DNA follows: TGTGCTAGTGGTTTCTTCCAACGGGGATCTGGGGCCAACGTCCTGACTTTC.